Shown below are 13 T cell receptor beta chains from a single sample sequenced in a study of blood T cell repertoires in COVID-19. TCRdb's table, derived via immunoSEQ multiplex PCR, lists solely in-frame clones and lacks some. The repertoire consists of around 26,000 clones, with around 88% occurring once and the leading ten covering over 7.5%. The specimen sequenced was peripheral blood. Receptors originate from a human donor with active COVID-19. The donor label of this sample is uncertain.

The V and J genes are TRBV7-6 and TRBJ2-7; the match to TRBD1 covers 9 bases. Germline V gene lookup returns CDR1 SGHVS and CDR2 FNYEAQ. V shed 5 bases, J shed 3 bases, and the junction held 8 bases outside the gene matches. The CDR3 spans 15 residues. The DNA for the CDR3 is TGTGCCAGCAGCCTAATGGACAGGGGTGACTACGAGCAGTACTTC. It translates to CASSLMDRGDYEQYF. The entire variable domain, with the rest obtained from reference TRBV7-6 and TRBJ2-7, is as follows: GAGVSQSPRYKVTKRGQDVALRCDPISGHVSLYWYRQALGQGPEFLTYFNYEAQQDKSGLPNDRFSAERPEGSISTLTIQRTEQRDSAMYRCASSLMDRGDYEQYFGPGTRLTVT.

J is TRBJ2-7 and V is TRBV2; D remains ambiguous. The germline CDR1 and CDR2 sequences are SNHLY and FYNNEI. Trimming took off 4 bases at V and 3 bases at J, with 7 bases between the two ends. CDR3 length equals 12 residues. The CDR3 reads CASSVVSYEQYF. As DNA, the CDR3 is TGTGCCAGCAGTGTTGTCAGCTACGAGCAGTACTTC.

The chain couples TRBV5-1 to TRBJ2-3; 7 nucleotides align to TRBD2. There are 13 residues in the CDR3. The germline gives CDR1 SGHRS, CDR2 YFSETQ. Trimming took 7 bases from V and 3 from J; bases not matched to a gene: 5. For the CDR3, the DNA is TGCGCCAGCTGGGCTAGCGGTACAGATACGCAGTATTTT. Translation: CASWASGTDTQYF.

V usage is TRBV4-1 and J usage is TRBJ2-7; the D gene is possibly TRBD2 (5 bases). This CDR3 is 17 amino acids long. Deletions cut 4 bases from V and 5 bases from J, with 24 bases between. Germline V gene lookup returns CDR1 MGHRA and CDR2 YSYEKL. CDR3 bases: TGCGCCAGCAGCCCTACCGGAACTAGGACGCCCTTTGACGAGCAGTACTTC. It translates to CASSPTGTRTPFDEQYF.

The chain uses TRBV4-2 and TRBJ2-7; D might be TRBD2 (5 bases). Trimming stripped 3 bases from V and 3 bases from J, with 24 bases between. Per the germline V gene, CDR1 is LGHNA and CDR2 is YNFKEQ. This CDR3 comprises 18 residues. DNA of the CDR3: TGTGCCAGCAGCCAGTTTGTGGGCCGACTACCCCTCCACTACGAGCAGTACTTC. This codes for CASSQFVGRLPLHYEQYF.

This clone was seen only a few times. CDR3 coding DNA: TGCAGCGCAGAATGGACGGCGGGAGAGACCCAGTACTTC. Protein: CSAEWTAGETQYF. The chain is built from TRBV29-1 and TRBJ2-5; weak D call: TRBD2 (5 bases). V was trimmed by 7 bases and J by 4 bases, leaving 16 bases between them. From germline, CDR1 is SQVTM and CDR2 ANQGSEA. The length of the CDR3 is 13 residues.

The V and J genes are TRBV24-1 and TRBJ2-1; TRBD1 is a possible D gene (6 bases). CDR3 size: 16 residues. V lost 1 base to trimming and J lost 5 bases, with 14 bases between them. The germline V gene has CDR1 KGHDR and CDR2 SFDVKD. CDR3 in amino acids: CATSDFTGSGNNEQFF. DNA for the CDR3: TGTGCCACCAGTGATTTTACAGGGTCGGGTAACAATGAGCAGTTCTTC.

This clone was counted a few times. The chain recombines TRBV25-1 with TRBJ1-2, with D uncertain. Trimming left V 7 bases short and J 6 bases short, with 18 bases between. Germline-derived CDR1 and CDR2 are MGHDK and SYGVNS. The CDR3 spans 14 residues. Here the CDR3 reads CASNPLNAQDGYTF. CDR3 DNA sequence: TGTGCCAGCAACCCTCTGAACGCCCAGGATGGCTACACCTTC.

The chain uses TRBV3-1 (or the pseudogene TRBV3-2) and TRBJ1-5; D unclear. This CDR3 has 16 amino acids. Germline V gene lookup returns CDR1 LGHDT and CDR2 YNNKEL (reference sequence). With 8 bases removed from V and 0 bases from J, the gap between germline ends came to 17 bases. The CDR3 DNA reads as TGTGCCAGCTCTAGCAAAGACTTATATAGCAATCAGCCCCAGCATTTT. Its protein product is CASSSKDLYSNQPQHF.

The chain joins TRBV7-6 to TRBJ2-1, with a weak D call TRBD1 (5 bases). The CDR3 is 17 residues long. Germline CDR1 is SGHVS and CDR2 is FNYEAQ. V was clipped by 4 bases and J by 3 bases, with 19 bases between them. The CDR3 DNA reads as TGTGCCAGCAGCTCCCCTTCAAGGGGCGGCCGCTACAATGAGCAGTTCTTC. Translated: CASSSPSRGGRYNEQFF.

V and J are TRBV11-1 and TRBJ2-2; D might be TRBD2 (5 bases). Deletions cut 2 bases from V and 6 bases from J, with 10 bases between. The CDR3 is made up of 14 amino acids. CDR1 and CDR2 (germline): SGHAT, FQDESV (reference sequence). CDR3 DNA: TGTGCCAGCAGCTTATCTAACGGGGCCGGGGAGCTGTTTTTT. It translates to CASSLSNGAGELFF. The variable domain in full, with the rest retrieved from reference TRBV11-1 and TRBJ2-2, is EAEVAQSPRYKITEKSQAVAFWCDPISGHATLYWYRQILGQGPELLVQFQDESVVDDSQLPKDRFSAERLKGVDSTLKIQPAELGDSAMYLCASSLSNGAGELFFGEGSRLTVL.

The chain uses TRBV13 and TRBJ2-3; 7 bases fit TRBD2. J gave up 1 base and V 3 bases, and 10 bases lay outside the gene matches. This CDR3 has 17 amino acids. CDR1 and CDR2 from the germline V gene are PRHDT and FYEKMQ (reference sequence). This CDR3 is CASSFLAGVSGTDTQYF. As DNA, the CDR3 is TGTGCCAGCAGCTTCTTGGCGGGAGTTTCGGGCACAGATACGCAGTATTTT.

This clone was seen once. The chain uses TRBV10-3 and TRBJ2-3, with D hard to call. Germline assignment: CDR1 ENHRY and CDR2 SYGVKD. V lost 2 bases to trimming and J lost 6 bases, with 9 bases between them. CDR3 length equals 13 residues. This CDR3 is CAISEPRSDTQYF. The CDR3 bases are TGTGCCATCAGTGAGCCCCGTTCCGATACGCAGTATTTT.